This T cell receptor (beta chain) stems from a study of vaccination effects on CD4 cells after COVID-19 (dated by TCRdb to between 2021 and 2023). Looking at the study overall: In the ViraFEST assay, PBMC were stimulated with viral peptide pools, and antigen-specific CD4+ T cell clonotypes were then identified by expansion using TCR sequencing. Two doses of either the BNT162b2 or the mRNA-1273 mRNA SARS-CoV-2 vaccine were administered to participants. Each well held more than 1.5 million PBMC cultured in IMDM containing roughly 5% human AB serum, roughly 10 IU/ml IL-2 and gentamicin, along with roughly 10 ug/ml peptides. The study compared SARS-CoV-2 spike-specific CD4+ TCR repertoires before and after mRNA vaccination in COVID-19 convalescent patients and infection-naive vaccine recipients. A total of roughly 9 COVID-19 convalescent patients and a handful of SARS-CoV-2-naive healthy vaccine recipients were included in the full study. The Oncomine TCR Beta short-read assay on an Illumina iSeq 100 was used to sequence cultures from other donors in the study.

Concerning this clone itself: Its antigen is still unknown. Per-nucleotide qualities are absent, and no much larger clonotype sits a single base away.

After less than eleven days of culture, CD4+ T cells were isolated with the EasySep CD4+ T cell isolation kit. The absence of prior SARS-CoV-2 infection in healthy vaccine recipients was confirmed by negative nucleocapsid antibodies before and after vaccination. Half of the culture medium was replaced with fresh IL-2-containing medium on days 3 and 7. Unless noted otherwise, every peptide stimulation condition was cultured in triplicate wells. PBMC were separated from whole blood using Ficoll-Paque Plus gradient centrifugation and were then either cryopreserved at -140C or used fresh. Genomic DNA was extracted from cultured CD4+ T cells with the QIAamp micro DNA kit. Library creation used the immunoSEQ multiplex PCR assay. TCR beta CDR3 sequencing was performed on DNA from the cultured, isolated CD4+ T cells. As for how the authors treated the data: Non-productive TCR sequences were removed and reads were trimmed to the CDR3 region, keeping CDR3s of at least 7 amino acids. Antigen-specific clonotypes were identified using the MANAFEST web app by comparison of expansion in peptide wells against reference cultures. For clones to be considered positive, expansion at FDR<0.05 versus reference and all other wells, an odds ratio above 5, and a frequency above 0.1% in two replicate wells were required. A clonotype was defined as cross-reactive if the clonotype was significantly expanded both in SARS-CoV-2 spike wells and in at least one common cold coronavirus spike condition. Levenshtein distance calculated with the stringdist R package was used to assess CDR3 similarity, and unrooted trees were constructed with ape in R 3.6.1. In TCRdb, the immuneACCESS table is reduced to in-frame sequences with V and J assigned. These tables do not hold every clone; where another copy was compared, an unresolved V gene accounts for under half, and the others remain unexplained. V, J and clone size are taken as reported in that table, and D and trimming were inferred from the DNA itself. For this sample there are fewer than 35,000 clones; approximately 70% appear just once. 3.8% of the sample is held by the ten biggest clonotypes.

The study at large found these results: Limitations of the study were the small number of convalescent patients and the absence of early post-infection timepoints. Among healthy vaccine recipients, nearly all vaccine-induced clones were SARS-CoV-2 mono-reactive, and only 1 of 255 was cross-reactive with common cold coronaviruses. Clones induced by infection and clones induced by vaccination both contracted markedly at late timepoints after vaccination, which fits with T cell responses waning over time.

The sequencing here drew on CD4+ T cells from PBMCs cultured without peptide, taken before COVID-19 vaccination. The sequence derives from a human donor who received a COVID-19 vaccine.

The nucleotide sequence is TGTGCCAGCAGTGAAGACTATGGCTACACCTTC. This is translated as CASSEDYGYTF. The V and J segments used are TRBV25-1 and TRBJ1-2; the D gene is not confidently resolved. The cysteine opens and the phenylalanine closes a CDR3 of 11 amino acids. Only the CDR3 part of the read is kept: 33 bases, read in frame from the first base. Looking up the germline V gene yields CDR1 MGHDK and CDR2 SYGVNS. V sheds 2 bases and J sheds 3 bases, leaving 1 base between their ends.